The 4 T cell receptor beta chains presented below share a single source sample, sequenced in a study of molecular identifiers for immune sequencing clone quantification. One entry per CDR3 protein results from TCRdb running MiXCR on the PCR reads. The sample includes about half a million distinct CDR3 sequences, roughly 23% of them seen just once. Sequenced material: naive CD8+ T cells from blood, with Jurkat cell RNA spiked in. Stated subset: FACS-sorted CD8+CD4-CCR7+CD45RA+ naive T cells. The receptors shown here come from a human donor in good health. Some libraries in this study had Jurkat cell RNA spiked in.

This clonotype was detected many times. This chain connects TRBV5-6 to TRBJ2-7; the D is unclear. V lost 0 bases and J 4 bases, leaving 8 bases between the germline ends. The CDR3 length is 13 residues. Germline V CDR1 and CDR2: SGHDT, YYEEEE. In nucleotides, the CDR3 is TGTGCCAGCAGCTTGGCCCTCGGATACGAGCAGTACTTC. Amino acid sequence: CASSLALGYEQYF.

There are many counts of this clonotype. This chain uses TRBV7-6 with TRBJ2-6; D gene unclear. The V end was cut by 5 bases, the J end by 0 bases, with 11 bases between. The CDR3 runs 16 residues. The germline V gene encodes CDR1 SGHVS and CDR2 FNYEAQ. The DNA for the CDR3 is TGTGCCAGCAGCAAACTGACACTCTCTGGGGCCAACGTCCTGACTTTC. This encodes CASSKLTLSGANVLTF.

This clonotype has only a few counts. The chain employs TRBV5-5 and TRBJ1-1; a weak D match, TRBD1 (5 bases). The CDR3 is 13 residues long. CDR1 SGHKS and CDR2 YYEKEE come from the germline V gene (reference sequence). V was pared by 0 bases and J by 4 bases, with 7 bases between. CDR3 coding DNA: TGTGCCAGCAGCTTGGAGGGGACCACTGAAGCTTTCTTT. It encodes CASSLEGTTEAFF.

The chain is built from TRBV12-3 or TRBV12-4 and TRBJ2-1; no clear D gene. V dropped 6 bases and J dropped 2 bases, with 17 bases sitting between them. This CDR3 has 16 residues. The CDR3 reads CASSPFKGSTYNEQFF. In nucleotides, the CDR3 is TGTGCCAGCAGCCCGTTTAAGGGAAGCACCTACAATGAGCAGTTCTTC.